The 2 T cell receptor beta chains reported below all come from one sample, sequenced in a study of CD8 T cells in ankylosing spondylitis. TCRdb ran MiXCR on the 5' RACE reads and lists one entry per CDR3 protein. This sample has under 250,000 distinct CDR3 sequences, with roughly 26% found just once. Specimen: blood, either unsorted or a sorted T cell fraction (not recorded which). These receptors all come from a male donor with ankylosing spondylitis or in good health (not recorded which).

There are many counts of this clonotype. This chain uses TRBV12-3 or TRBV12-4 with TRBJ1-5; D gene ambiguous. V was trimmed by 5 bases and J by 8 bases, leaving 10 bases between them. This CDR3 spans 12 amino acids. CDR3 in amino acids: CASSGVEEPQHF. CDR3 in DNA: TGTGCCAGCAGTGGGGTGGAGGAGCCCCAGCATTTT.

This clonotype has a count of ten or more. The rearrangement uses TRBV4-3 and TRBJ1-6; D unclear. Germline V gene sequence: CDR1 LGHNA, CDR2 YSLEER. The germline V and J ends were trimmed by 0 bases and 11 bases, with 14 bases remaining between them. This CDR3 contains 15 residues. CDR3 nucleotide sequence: TGCGCCAGCAGCCAAGACCCCGCGGGCAAGACACCCCTCCACTTT. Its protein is CASSQDPAGKTPLHF.